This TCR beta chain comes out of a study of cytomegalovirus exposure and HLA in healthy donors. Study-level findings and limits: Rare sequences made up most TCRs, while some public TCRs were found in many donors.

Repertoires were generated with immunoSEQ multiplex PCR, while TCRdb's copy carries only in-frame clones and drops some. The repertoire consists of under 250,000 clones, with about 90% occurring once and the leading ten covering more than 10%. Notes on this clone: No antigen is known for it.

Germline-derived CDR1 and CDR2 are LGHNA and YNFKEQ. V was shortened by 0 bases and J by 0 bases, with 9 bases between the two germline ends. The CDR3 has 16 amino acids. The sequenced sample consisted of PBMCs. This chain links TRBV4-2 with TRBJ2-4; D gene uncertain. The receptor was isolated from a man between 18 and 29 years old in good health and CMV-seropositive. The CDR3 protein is CASSQEGRLAKNIQYF. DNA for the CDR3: TGTGCCAGCAGCCAAGAGGGTAGACTAGCCAAAAACATTCAGTACTTC.